This TCR beta chain was sequenced for a study of T cells in localized non-small cell lung cancer. Study-level findings and limits: Median detection of top 100 tumor clones in adjacent lung was about 52 clones. Increased T cell density in blood showed an association with longer overall survival. Heterogeneity is still possible, as just one tumor region was sequenced.

The germline V gene encodes CDR1 SGHAT and CDR2 FQNNGV. V lost 8 bases, J lost 0 bases, and 8 bases lay in between. This CDR3 comprises 13 residues. The protocol was immunoSEQ multiplex PCR, while the TCRdb copy is restricted to in-frame clones and leaves out a portion. This sample has about 79,000 clones, with more than 75% found just once. As to this clone: What it recognizes is unknown.

The sequence came from a woman aged 40-70 years with stage I squamous cell lung carcinoma. Here the sequenced sample was peripheral blood, taken before any cancer treatment. V and J are TRBV11-2 and TRBJ1-5; D not resolved. The CDR3 region is CASGRDSNQPQHF. CDR3 nucleotides: TGTGCCAGCGGGAGGGATAGCAATCAGCCCCAGCATTTT.